The rows below give T cell receptor beta chains drawn from one sample of a study of T-cell memory formation after mild COVID-19. TCRdb reprocessed the 5' RACE reads with MiXCR, giving one entry per CDR3 protein. Of roughly 550,000 distinct CDR3 sequences in the sample, 20% were seen once. The sequenced sample consisted of PBMCs or a T cell subset sorted from them (not recorded which). These receptors were collected from an adult woman who had mild COVID-19 (a few samples of this study predate the infection). Cell type and time point are not known. Each CDR3 is given with its conserved first and last residue. A D gene is named only where the DNA matches it firmly. For some rows the clone size is stated as once, few or many, or as a class when expanded; others skip it.

few	NA	TRBV5-1	TRBJ1-3	TGCGCCAGCAGCTTGTCGGGGGGCGCAGGAAACACCATATATTTT	CASSLSGGAGNTIYF
few	NA	TRBV30	TRBJ1-2	TGTGCCTGGTTGGAGGGCACCTATGGCTACACCTTC	CAWLEGTYGYTF
once	NA	TRBV12-3/TRBV12-4	TRBJ1-1	TGTGCCAGCAGTGCCGTGTACATCGCAGTGACCACTGAAGCTTTCTTT	CASSAVYIAVTTEAFF
NA	TRBD1	TRBV19	TRBJ1-5	TGTGCCAGTAGTTTCTCGGACAGGGCGGGACAGCCCCAGCATTTT	CASSFSDRAGQPQHF
few	NA	TRBV14	TRBJ2-7	TGTGCCAGCAGCCAATTGCTGGCGGGTGAGCAGTACTTC	CASSQLLAGEQYF
NA	NA	TRBV12-3/TRBV12-4	TRBJ1-5	TGTGCCAGCAGTTTCGGGGCAGGGCCCCATCAGCCCCAGCATTTT	CASSFGAGPHQPQHF
many	NA	TRBV20-1	TRBJ2-7	TGCAGTGCTTCCGACCTGACCCGAAGCTCCTACGAGCAGTACTTC	CSASDLTRSSYEQYF
NA	NA	TRBV29-1	TRBJ2-7	TGCAGCGCTACTCGGGGTAGACTGGTTACCTACGAGCAGTACTTC	CSATRGRLVTYEQYF
few	TRBD1	TRBV7-6	TRBJ2-1	TGTGCCAGCAGCCAAAACAGGGGAAATGAGCAGTTCTTC	CASSQNRGNEQFF
once	NA	TRBV2	TRBJ2-5	TGTGCCAGCATTGGTGGAGAGACCCAGTACTTC	CASIGGETQYF
NA	TRBD1	TRBV29-1	TRBJ2-3	TGCAGCGTTGCTCAGGGGGCAGATACGCAGTATTTT	CSVAQGADTQYF
NA	NA	TRBV7-8	TRBJ1-3	TGTGCCAGCAGCTTACAGGGTAGCTCTGGAAACACCATATATTTT	CASSLQGSSGNTIYF
NA	NA	TRBV5-1	TRBJ2-3	TGCGCCAGCAGCTTGGCCACGGGGGCCCCGAGGGGGACAGATACGCAGTATTTT	CASSLATGAPRGTDTQYF
NA	NA	TRBV4-3	TRBJ2-1	TGCGCCAGCAGCCAAGACCCTCCGCGAAGCGTTTACAATGAGCAGTTCTTC	CASSQDPPRSVYNEQFF
NA	TRBD2	TRBV20-1	TRBJ2-5	TGCAGTGCACAGACGGACGGGAGGGGGGAGACCCAGTACTTC	CSAQTDGRGETQYF
few	NA	TRBV12-3/TRBV12-4	TRBJ2-5	TGTGCCAGCAGCCGAAGACCCGTAGGGGAGACCCAGTACTTC	CASSRRPVGETQYF
few	NA	TRBV27	TRBJ2-7	TGTGCCAGCAGTTTGCAGGGGACGGTATCCTACGAGCAGTACTTC	CASSLQGTVSYEQYF
NA	TRBD1	TRBV7-2	TRBJ2-1	TGTGCCAGCAGCCCCGGGGGGACAGGGGGCTATTATGAGCAGTTCTTC	CASSPGGTGGYYEQFF
few	TRBD2	TRBV14	TRBJ2-1	TGTGCCAGCAGCCCTCGTAGCGGGTGGGGAGGGAATGAGCAGTTCTTC	CASSPRSGWGGNEQFF
few	NA	TRBV30	TRBJ2-7	TGTGCCTGGAGTGCTAAACGGATTTTGTACGAGCAGTACTTC	CAWSAKRILYEQYF
NA	NA	TRBV3-1	TRBJ2-6	TGTGCCAGCAGCCAAAGGGGTCCGTCTGGGGCCAACGTCCTGACTTTC	CASSQRGPSGANVLTF
NA	NA	TRBV19	TRBJ1-2	TGTGCCAGTAGTTGGGGTGGCTATGGCTACACCTTC	CASSWGGYGYTF